This T cell receptor (beta chain) was recovered during a study of Tregs in tolerant kidney transplant recipients. Germline CDR1 reads MNHNS; CDR2 reads SASEGT. The CDR3 is made up of 16 amino acids. About this clone: The read comes to an end 3 residues before the CDR3 does, leaving the germline J gene to fill in the end.

Sequenced by immunoSEQ multiplex PCR; TCRdb stores in-frame clones only, minus some. This listing includes 30,000 or so clones. The sequencing used CD8+ T cells from blood, collected before the transplant. This clonotype was sampled from a human donor who received a combined kidney and bone marrow transplant. The chain employs TRBV6-1 and TRBJ2-3, with a tentative D call TRBD1 (6 bases). CDR3 in amino acids: CASSGPIGTIHTSQYF. Incomplete CDR3 DNA: TGTGCCAGCAGTGGACCGATAGGGACAATACATACGTCG.